Listed here are 26 T cell receptor beta chains from one sample, sequenced in a study of shared clonotypes between healthy human individuals (dated by TCRdb to about 2020). The library came from the immunoSEQ multiplex PCR assay. Not all clones reach the TCRdb copy of this immuneACCESS table, which keeps in-frame sequences only. Checked studies attribute under half of the gap to unresolved V genes and leave the rest unexplained. In all, the sample holds around 1.1 million clones, and 70% to 85% of those were seen once. The ten largest clones capture 0.89% of the sample. Sequencing input: memory CD4+ T cells from PBMCs. The sample's cell subset or site label, decoded: CD45RA-negative fraction. The receptors here all came from a man aged 18 to 29 in good health. Some clones in this sample may be carry-over from other donors' samples.

This clone occurred a few times. The chain joins TRBV2 to TRBJ2-1; 12 nucleotides agree with TRBD2. This CDR3 has 15 amino acids. Per the germline V gene, CDR1 is SNHLY and CDR2 is FYNNEI. V lost 3 bases and J lost 7; bases outside the gene matches: 4. The CDR3 here is CASSDLAGGRNEQFF. The CDR3 nucleotides are TGTGCCAGCAGTGACCTAGCGGGAGGGCGGAATGAGCAGTTCTTC.

This sequence joins TRBV7-2 and TRBJ1-2; weak D call: TRBD1 (5 bases). From germline, CDR1 is SGHTA and CDR2 FQGNSA. Trimming removed 1 base at V and 4 bases at J, with 10 bases between. There are 14 residues in the CDR3. CDR3 amino acids: CASSLDGGTYGYTF. CDR3 bases: TGTGCCAGCAGCTTAGACGGGGGGACCTATGGCTACACCTTC.

V and J are TRBV5-4 and TRBJ2-7; D perhaps matches TRBD1 (6 bases). Germline V CDR1 and CDR2: SGHNT, YYREEE (reference sequence). The CDR3 runs to 13 residues. V lost 5 bases and J lost 6, with 15 bases in between. This CDR3 reads CASSVQGSGEQYF. CDR3 in DNA: TGTGCCAGCAGTGTACAGGGTTCCGGCGAGCAGTACTTC.

This clone has more than one count but fewer than ten. The chain carries TRBV9 and TRBJ1-2; D gene ambiguous. Germline V CDR1 and CDR2: SGDLS, YYNGEE. This CDR3 contains 13 residues. V dropped 4 bases and J dropped 4 bases, with 11 bases sitting between them. For the CDR3, the DNA is TGTGCCAGCAGCCGGCAGAACCTCTATGGCTACACCTTC. Protein product: CASSRQNLYGYTF.

CDR3 bases: TGTGCCAGCAGCCAAGCCGGGGACAGGGGGCGCGAGCAGTACTTC. This gives the protein CASSQAGDRGREQYF. The chain employs TRBV4-2 and TRBJ2-7, with 12 bases fitting TRBD1. J was trimmed by 6 bases and V by 1 base; bases with no gene match: 4. The CDR3 length is 15 residues. CDR1 and CDR2 from the germline V gene are LGHNA and YNFKEQ.

The V and J genes are TRBV5-1 and TRBJ2-1, with D tentatively TRBD1 (5 bases). Germline lookup yields CDR1 SGHRS and CDR2 YFSETQ. CDR3 length: 14 residues. V gave up 5 bases and J gave up 5 bases, with 14 bases separating them. DNA of the CDR3: TGCGCCAGCAGTAACGGGCAGGGAAACAATGAGCAGTTCTTC. Amino acid sequence: CASSNGQGNNEQFF. Full variable domain (rest looked up from reference TRBV5-1 and TRBJ2-1): KAGVTQTPRYLIKTRGQQVTLSCSPISGHRSVSWYQQTPGQGLQFLFEYFSETQRNKGNFPGRFSGRQFSNSRSEMNVSTLELGDSALYLCASSNGQGNNEQFFGPGTRLTVL.

The DNA for the CDR3 is TGTGCCTGGGCCGGGGGCAGGGACTATGGCTACACCTTC. The encoded protein is CAWAGGRDYGYTF. V is TRBV30 and J is TRBJ1-2, with D possibly being TRBD1 (6 bases). The CDR3 length is 13 residues. Trimming took off 5 bases at V and 3 bases at J, with 13 bases between the two ends. Germline V gene sequence: CDR1 GTSNPN, CDR2 SVGIG (reference sequence).

This clone was observed a few times. The chain joins TRBV19 to TRBJ1-1; D is possibly TRBD1 (6 bases). Trimming shortened V by 5 bases and J by 4 bases, and 14 bases separated the two germline ends. This CDR3 contains 14 residues. In germline, CDR1 is LNHDA, CDR2 SQIVND (reference sequence). CDR3 nucleotides: TGTGCCAGTAGTGAACAGGGACGGTCCACTGAAGCTTTCTTT. Its protein is CASSEQGRSTEAFF. Filled out from reference TRBV19 and TRBJ1-1, the complete variable domain reads DGGITQSPKYLFRKEGQNVTLSCEQNLNHDAMYWYRQDPGQGLRLIYYSQIVNDFQKGDIAEGYSVSREKKESFPLTVTSAQKNPTAFYLCASSEQGRSTEAFFGQGTRLTVV.

Many counts were recorded for this clone. The chain has TRBV5-1 and TRBJ1-2; D unclear. In germline, CDR1 is SGHRS, CDR2 YFSETQ. Trimming shortened V by 0 bases and J by 6 bases, and 9 bases separated the two germline ends. The CDR3 sequence is 13 residues long. CDR3 sequence reads: CASSLASEDGYTF. CDR3 sequence (DNA): TGCGCCAGCAGCTTGGCGTCAGAAGATGGCTACACCTTC.

The V and J genes are TRBV29-1 and TRBJ2-1; no definite D call. The CDR3 loop spans 14 amino acids. V was cut by 6 bases and J by 3 bases, with 15 bases left in between. Germline lookup yields CDR1 SQVTM and CDR2 ANQGSEA. CDR3: CSVLGPPNYNEQFF. The CDR3 DNA sequence: TGCAGCGTGCTGGGCCCCCCTAACTACAATGAGCAGTTCTTC.

In this sample, this clone turned up once. A much larger clone is a single base away; this may be a read error. Other DNA sequences in the sample encode the same CDR3. This chain links TRBV29-1 with TRBJ1-2; D possibly corresponds to TRBD1 (5 bases). There are 11 residues in the CDR3. CDR1 and CDR2 (germline): SQVTM, ANQGSEA. The CDR3 loop is CSAPAWGGYTF. The CDR3 nucleotides are TGCAGCGCTCCAGCATGGGGCGGCTATACCTTC.

V and J are TRBV7-2 and TRBJ2-3, with unresolved D. V shed 2 bases and J shed 1 base, with 10 bases lying between them. Germline CDR1 and CDR2: SGHTA and FQGNSA. This CDR3 is 15 amino acids long. DNA for the CDR3: TGTGCCAGCAGCTTACCCGCGGAACGCACAGATACGCAGTATTTT. Translated, it gives CASSLPAERTDTQYF.

This clone was found a few times. The J gene is TRBJ2-6, the V gene TRBV5-4, with TRBD1 matching 11 bases. CDR3 length: 18 amino acids. With V trimmed by 4 bases and J by 1 base, 7 bases remained unmatched. The germline V gene has CDR1 SGHNT and CDR2 YYREEE (reference sequence). The CDR3 DNA sequence: TGTGCCAGCAGCGACCCCCGGGACAGGGGGTCTGGGGCCAACGTCCTGACTTTC. Protein sequence: CASSDPRDRGSGANVLTF.

The chain links TRBV14 to TRBJ1-4; 8 nucleotides line up with TRBD1. Germline loops: CDR1 SGHDN, CDR2 FVKESK. J was trimmed by 11 bases and V by 6 bases; bases with no gene match: 11. The CDR3 contains 14 residues. CDR3 sequence reads: CASRLTGGTAKLFF. The CDR3 nucleotides are TGTGCCAGCAGGCTAACAGGGGGAACTGCCAAACTGTTTTTT.

The chain uses TRBV18 and TRBJ1-5; weak D call: TRBD1 (6 bases). Trimming took off 2 bases at V and 6 bases at J, with 14 bases between the two ends. Per the germline V gene, CDR1 is KGHSH and CDR2 is LQKENI. CDR3 length: 15 amino acids. The CDR3 DNA reads TGTGCCAGCTCACCAACGGGAGGGGGAGGTCAGCCCCAGCATTTT. It specifies CASSPTGGGGQPQHF.

J is TRBJ1-1 and V is TRBV7-3; the D gene is possibly TRBD1 (6 bases). The CDR3 loop spans 17 amino acids. In germline, CDR1 is SGHTA, CDR2 FQGTGA. Trimming shortened V by 1 base and J by 2 bases, and 17 bases separated the two germline ends. CDR3 loop: CASSLIGGPDSNTEAFF. The DNA for the CDR3 is TGTGCCAGCAGCTTAATAGGTGGACCGGACAGCAACACTGAAGCTTTCTTT.

V is TRBV19 and J is TRBJ2-3; tentatively, D is TRBD2 (5 bases). CDR3 size: 13 residues. Per germline, CDR1 LNHDA and CDR2 SQIVND (reference sequence). Trimming stripped 7 bases from V and 1 base from J, with 9 bases between. In nucleotides, the CDR3 is TGTGCCAGTAAGGATAGCGGCACAGATACGCAGTATTTT. Protein sequence: CASKDSGTDTQYF.

This clone was recorded a few times. Other DNA sequences from this sample encode an identical CDR3 as well. The CDR3 region is CASSQGDTQYF. The DNA for the CDR3 is TGTGCCAGCAGCCAGGGAGATACGCAGTATTTT. The chain couples TRBV11-2 to TRBJ2-3; possibly TRBD1 for D (5 bases). Germline V gene lookup returns CDR1 SGHAT and CDR2 FQNNGV. The CDR3 has 11 amino acids. Trimming left V 5 bases short and J 5 bases short, with 5 bases between.

The chain links TRBV19 to TRBJ2-3, with D uncertain. Trimming cost V 4 bases and J 2 bases, with 13 bases left between them. CDR3 length: 15 residues. Germline CDR1 reads LNHDA; CDR2 reads SQIVND (reference sequence). CDR3 region: CASSTLRTITDTQYF. In DNA form, the CDR3 reads TGTGCCAGTAGTACCCTCCGGACCATCACAGATACGCAGTATTTT.

This clone turned up a few times. This chain uses TRBV5-1 with TRBJ1-2; D is uncertain. Trimming cost V 1 base and J 3 bases, with 10 bases left between them. CDR3 length equals 14 residues. Germline V gene lookup returns CDR1 SGHRS and CDR2 YFSETQ. As DNA, the CDR3 is TGCGCCAGCAGCTTGATTCCCGGCCACTATGGCTACACCTTC. Its translation: CASSLIPGHYGYTF.

The chain uses TRBV2 and TRBJ2-7; no clear D gene. In germline, CDR1 is SNHLY, CDR2 FYNNEI. The CDR3 runs to 12 residues. The germline V and J ends were trimmed by 3 bases and 0 bases, with 3 bases remaining between them. CDR3 in DNA: TGTGCCAGCAGTGATATCTCCTACGAGCAGTACTTC. Its translation is CASSDISYEQYF.

This chain uses TRBV28 with TRBJ2-3; D unclear. Trimming shortened V by 8 bases and J by 0 bases, and 15 bases separated the two germline ends. Germline V lookup: CDR1 MDHEN, CDR2 SYDVKM. The CDR3 totals 15 residues. CDR3 amino acids: CASYSRGISTDTQYF. The CDR3 DNA follows: TGTGCCAGCTACTCGAGAGGAATAAGCACAGATACGCAGTATTTT.

For this clone: The same CDR3 arises from other DNA sequences in this sample as well. The chain employs TRBV28 and TRBJ1-1; D remains ambiguous. Trimming took 3 bases from V and 5 from J, leaving 4 bases between them. This CDR3 has 11 residues. Per germline, CDR1 MDHEN and CDR2 SYDVKM. The CDR3 bases are TGTGCCAGCAGTTTTTTAACTGAAGCTTTCTTT. Protein: CASSFLTEAFF.

The chain combines TRBV18 with TRBJ1-1; the match to TRBD1 covers 10 bases. In germline, CDR1 is KGHSH, CDR2 LQKENI. The CDR3 spans 14 residues. With V trimmed by 8 bases and J by 3 bases, 6 bases remained unmatched. The CDR3 spells CASRPGTGDTEAFF. The CDR3 DNA reads TGTGCCAGCCGTCCTGGGACAGGGGACACTGAAGCTTTCTTT.

Comment on this clone: This likely came from a read error, as a far larger clone is one base away. The same CDR3 can be traced to other DNA sequences in this sample. The rearrangement links TRBV20-1 to TRBJ2-5; D is uncertain. Germline assignment: CDR1 DFQATT and CDR2 SNEGSKA (reference sequence). The CDR3 covers 10 residues. Trimming stripped 3 bases from V and 5 bases from J, with 4 bases between. CDR3 nucleotides: TGCAGTGCTAGTTCGGAGACCCAGTACTTC. Its translation: CSASSETQYF.

The J gene is TRBJ2-2, the V gene TRBV13; D is unresolved. The CDR3 extends over 13 amino acids. V was trimmed by 1 base and J by 6 bases, leaving 6 bases between them. The germline gives CDR1 PRHDT, CDR2 FYEKMQ (reference sequence). CDR3: CASSLVQPGELFF. CDR3 in DNA: TGTGCCAGCAGCTTAGTGCAGCCCGGGGAGCTGTTTTTT. Supplemented by reference TRBV13 and TRBJ2-2, the full variable domain reads AAGVIQSPRHLIKEKRETATLKCYPIPRHDTVYWYQQGPGQDPQFLISFYEKMQSDKGSIPDRFSAQQFSDYHSELNMSSLELGDSALYFCASSLVQPGELFFGEGSRLTVL.